These 5 T cell receptor beta chains were all obtained from the same sample, sequenced in a study of identical twins. In TCRdb, the 5' RACE reads were re-called with MiXCR into one record per CDR3 protein. The sample yields approximately 190,000 distinct CDR3 sequences, more than 15% seen once. The same sample was also studied in work on T cells expressing NK-cell markers.

Sequencing input: CD8+ T cells sorted from blood. These receptors came from a woman under 30 in good health.

This rearrangement joins TRBV11-1 to TRBJ2-1; TRBD2 matches 11 bases. V lost 5 bases to trimming and J lost 5 bases; unmatched junction nucleotides: 14. CDR3 length: 18 residues. Looked up from germline, CDR1 is SGHAT and CDR2 is FQDESV (reference sequence). CDR3 sequence: CASSTREELAGVNNEQFF. CDR3 DNA: TGTGCCAGCAGCACCCGAGAGGAACTAGCGGGAGTAAACAATGAGCAGTTCTTC.

The sample holds a few counts of this clonotype. The chain combines TRBV12-3 or TRBV12-4 with TRBJ2-1; maybe TRBD2 (5 bases). The CDR3 spans 12 residues. The V end was cut by 6 bases, the J end by 9 bases, with 12 bases between. CDR3 sequence reads: CASSSLAGEQFF. The CDR3 DNA reads as TGTGCCAGCAGCTCGCTAGCAGGTGAGCAGTTCTTC.

The chain uses TRBV4-3 and TRBJ2-1; a weak D match, TRBD1 (5 bases). CDR1 and CDR2 from the germline V gene are LGHNA and YSLEER. This CDR3 contains 14 residues. V lost 0 bases and J lost 4, with 7 bases in between. The CDR3 loop is CASSQDRDYNEQFF. CDR3 nucleotide sequence: TGCGCCAGCAGCCAAGACAGGGATTACAATGAGCAGTTCTTC.

The V and J genes are TRBV6-2 or TRBV6-3 and TRBJ2-7; D uncertain. V lost 6 bases and J 3 bases, leaving 12 bases between the germline ends. Germline V lookup: CDR1 MNHEY, CDR2 SVGEGT. The CDR3 spans 13 residues. In DNA form, the CDR3 reads TGTGCCAGCAGAACCTCTTGGCTCTACGAGCAGTACTTC. It translates to CASRTSWLYEQYF.

V and J are TRBV29-1 and TRBJ1-2; D unresolved. Per the germline V gene, CDR1 is SQVTM and CDR2 is ANQGSEA. The CDR3 spans 11 residues. Trimming shortened V by 2 bases and J by 6 bases, and 7 bases separated the two germline ends. The chain's CDR3 is CSVELRDGYTF. The CDR3 nucleotides read TGCAGCGTTGAACTGCGGGATGGCTACACCTTC.